Presented here are 12 T cell receptor beta chains from one specimen sequenced in a study of T cells after somatic rescue of genetic block. Using immunoSEQ multiplex PCR, the repertoire was profiled, and TCRdb retains in-frame clones only, with some absent. The table records under 150,000 clones, 85% to 95% of them present only once. Sequencing was carried out using peripheral blood mononuclear cells (PBMCs). These receptors were obtained from a woman aged 18 to 35.

With respect to this clone: The junction departs from the called germline gene at one end, perhaps through a read error. This chain links TRBV6-1 with TRBJ2-7; the D gene is possibly TRBD2 (6 bases). CDR3 length: 10 amino acids. CDR1 and CDR2 from the germline V gene are MNHNS and SASEGT. In DNA, the CDR3 is TGTGCCAGCAGTGAAGGGAGGGCCCGCTTC. Translating gives CASSEGRARF.

The V gene is TRBV4-3, the J gene TRBJ2-5; D is possibly TRBD2 (6 bases). The CDR3 runs to 15 residues. Germline V CDR1 and CDR2: LGHNA, YSLEER. V lost 0 bases to trimming and J lost 4 bases, with 12 bases between them. The CDR3 coding sequence is TGCGCCAGCAGCCAAGAGCCAAACGGGGGAGAGACCCAGTACTTC. Residues: CASSQEPNGGETQYF.

The genes are TRBV28 and TRBJ2-1; D is undetermined. The CDR3 is 16 amino acids. Trimming stripped 5 bases from V and 3 bases from J, with 17 bases between. The germline CDR1 and CDR2 sequences are MDHEN and SYDVKM. CDR3 sequence reads: CASSLWASPGYNEQFF. CDR3 DNA: TGTGCCAGCAGTCTCTGGGCCAGCCCGGGCTACAATGAGCAGTTCTTC.

V usage is TRBV7-3 and J usage is TRBJ2-3; no clear D. The length of the CDR3 is 14 residues. Deletions cut 2 bases from V and 2 bases from J, with 8 bases between. Looked up from germline, CDR1 is SGHTA and CDR2 is FQGTGA. DNA of the CDR3: TGTGCCAGCAGCTTATACGGTTCCACAGATACGCAGTATTTT. Residues: CASSLYGSTDTQYF.

V is TRBV18 and J is TRBJ2-7; unclear D gene. In germline, CDR1 is KGHSH, CDR2 LQKENI. This CDR3 spans 14 amino acids. V lost 0 bases and J 5 bases, leaving 11 bases between the germline ends. CDR3 bases: TGTGCCAGCTCACCACCAACACGAAGCGACGAGCAGTACTTC. As protein: CASSPPTRSDEQYF.

This clone was seen a few times. The rearrangement joins TRBV10-3 to TRBJ2-1, with 11 bases that match TRBD2. The trim removed 7 bases at V and 0 bases at J, leaving 11 bases unmatched. CDR1 ENHRY and CDR2 SYGVKD come from the germline V gene. The CDR3 is 18 amino acids. CDR3 in amino acids: CAITQTSGDQSSYNEQFF. The CDR3 coding sequence is TGTGCCATCACCCAGACTAGCGGGGATCAGAGCTCCTACAATGAGCAGTTCTTC.

This chain links TRBV6-1 with TRBJ1-2, with D hard to call. Trimming took 5 bases from V and 4 from J, leaving 8 bases between them. Germline V CDR1 and CDR2: MNHNS, SASEGT. This CDR3 is built from 12 residues. CDR3 residues: CASSSLSYGYTF. CDR3 DNA: TGTGCCAGCAGTTCGTTAAGCTATGGCTACACCTTC.

The chain combines TRBV18 with TRBJ2-7; maybe TRBD1 (5 bases). From germline, CDR1 is KGHSH and CDR2 LQKENI. The germline V and J ends were trimmed by 3 bases and 0 bases, with 12 bases remaining between them. This CDR3 spans 15 amino acids. The CDR3 coding sequence is TGTGCCAGCTCACCCCGACAGAAGTCCTCCTACGAGCAGTACTTC. It specifies CASSPRQKSSYEQYF.

The rearrangement uses TRBV10-3 and TRBJ2-7; tentatively, D is TRBD1 or TRBD2 (6 bases each). With 3 bases removed from V and 2 bases from J, the gap between germline ends came to 8 bases. Germline V gives CDR1 ENHRY, CDR2 SYGVKD. The CDR3 is made up of 13 amino acids. The CDR3 spells CAISEGGTYEQYF. The CDR3 DNA reads TGTGCCATCAGTGAAGGGGGGACCTACGAGCAGTACTTC.

CDR3 in amino acids: CASSDGTGRETQYF. As DNA, the CDR3 is TGTGCCAGCAGTGATGGGACAGGGCGCGAGACCCAGTACTTC. This chain joins TRBV25-1 and TRBJ2-5; TRBD1 matches at 9 bases. This CDR3 spans 14 amino acids. The germline V gene has CDR1 MGHDK and CDR2 SYGVNS. Unmatched junction bases numbered 4, after V lost 3 bases and J lost 5 bases.

This chain joins TRBV19 and TRBJ2-2; tentatively, D is TRBD1 or TRBD2 (5 bases each). Looked up from germline, CDR1 is LNHDA and CDR2 is SQIVND (reference sequence). The germline V and J ends were trimmed by 7 bases and 9 bases, with 15 bases remaining between them. The CDR3 covers 13 residues. CDR3 sequence: CASTTRETRELFF. The DNA for the CDR3 is TGTGCCAGTACTACCAGGGAGACCCGGGAGCTGTTTTTT.

The chain is built from TRBV5-1 and TRBJ1-1, with TRBD1 as a possible D gene (6 bases). Trimming removed 1 base from V and 5 bases from J, with 15 bases in between. There are 15 residues in the CDR3. The V gene's germline CDR1 is SGHRS and CDR2 YFSETQ. The CDR3 DNA reads TGCGCCAGCAGCTTGCGTGAGGGGAGGGGGACTGAAGCTTTCTTT. It encodes CASSLREGRGTEAFF. Looking up the rest from reference TRBV5-1 and TRBJ1-1 gives the full variable domain: KAGVTQTPRYLIKTRGQQVTLSCSPISGHRSVSWYQQTPGQGLQFLFEYFSETQRNKGNFPGRFSGRQFSNSRSEMNVSTLELGDSALYLCASSLREGRGTEAFFGQGTRLTVV.